This T cell receptor beta chain was found in a study of siplizumab effects on memory and regulatory T cells. The assay looked at some 10^5 TCR templates in each sample. TCRdb keeps only in-frame clones here, not all; method: immunoSEQ multiplex PCR. The table includes about 100,000 clones, about 92% detected once. CDR3 length: 14 residues. The V end was cut by 2 bases, the J end by 5 bases, with 13 bases between. Germline assignment: CDR1 SGHDT and CDR2 YYEEEE. V is TRBV5-6 and J is TRBJ1-1; possible D gene TRBD1, 5 bases. The sample consisted of Tregs sorted from blood. The sequence came from a human donor in good health. CDR3 region: CASSFLSGNTEAFF. CDR3 sequence (DNA): TGTGCCAGCAGCTTCCTTTCAGGGAATACTGAAGCTTTCTTT.